These 21 T cell receptor beta chains share one sample of origin, sequenced in a study of T-cell memory formation after mild COVID-19. TCRdb reprocessed the 5' RACE reads via MiXCR and lists one record per CDR3 protein. Among just under 350,000 distinct CDR3 sequences listed, roughly 13% were seen once. Material: PBMCs or a T cell subset sorted from them (not recorded which). The receptor set was obtained from a man aged 18 to 35 who had mild COVID-19 (a few samples of this study predate the infection). Cell type and time point are not known.

This clonotype was recorded many times. The J gene is TRBJ2-7, the V gene TRBV6-6; D might be TRBD1 or TRBD2, each matching 5 bases. Germline CDR1 MNHNY, CDR2 SVGAGI (reference sequence). Trimming left V 2 bases short and J 6 bases short, with 20 bases between. The CDR3 spans 16 residues. CDR3 nucleotides: TGTGCCAGCAGTTACCACTACTTTGGGACGGTTCCCGAGCAGTACGTC. Translating it yields CASSYHYFGTVPEQYV.

This chain joins TRBV5-5 and TRBJ2-2, with 11 bases matching TRBD1. V dropped 3 bases and J dropped 5; count of bases not matched to a gene: 0. The germline V gene has CDR1 SGHKS and CDR2 YYEKEE (reference sequence). The CDR3 length is 14 residues. The CDR3 DNA is TGTGCCAGCAGCTGGGACAGGGGGACCGGGGAGCTGTTTTTT. This translates into CASSWDRGTGELFF.

V is TRBV4-1 and J is TRBJ1-5; the D gene is possibly TRBD1 (5 bases). Germline CDR1 reads MGHRA; CDR2 reads YSYEKL. Trimming stripped 0 bases from V and 7 bases from J, with 13 bases between. This CDR3 has 15 amino acids. CDR3 sequence (DNA): TGCGCCAGCAGCCAAGATCTAAGGGGCGGGCAGCCCCAGCATTTT. Its translation is CASSQDLRGGQPQHF.

This clonotype was picked up many times. The genes are TRBV5-1 and TRBJ2-4; D may correspond to TRBD1 or TRBD2 (5 bases each). The germline gives CDR1 SGHRS, CDR2 YFSETQ. The germline V and J ends were trimmed by 2 bases and 6 bases, with 12 bases remaining between them. The CDR3 extends over 14 amino acids. CDR3 residues: CASSFGAERNIQYF. CDR3 DNA sequence: TGCGCCAGCAGCTTCGGGGCGGAGAGAAACATTCAGTACTTC.

The V and J genes are TRBV3-1 and TRBJ2-2, with 8 bases fitting TRBD2. With 0 bases clipped from V and 5 bases from J, the junction kept 8 bases outside the gene matches. CDR1 LGHDT and CDR2 YNNKEL come from the germline V gene (reference sequence). The CDR3 contains 17 residues. This chain's CDR3 is CASSQDRGTRGTGELFF. As DNA, the CDR3 is TGTGCCAGCAGCCAAGATCGGGGGACTAGGGGGACCGGGGAGCTGTTTTTT.

This clonotype has just a few counts. The rearrangement joins TRBV18 to TRBJ2-5; D remains unclear. Trimming removed 3 bases at V and 6 bases at J, with 8 bases between. CDR1 is KGHSH, CDR2 LQKENI, per germline. This CDR3 contains 12 residues. CDR3 DNA sequence: TGTGCCAGCTCACCTGAGATGAAGACCCAGTACTTC. Encoded protein: CASSPEMKTQYF.

V is TRBV4-1 and J is TRBJ2-2; no firm D call. CDR1 is MGHRA, CDR2 YSYEKL, per germline. This CDR3 comprises 17 residues. V dropped 4 bases and J dropped 3 bases, with 18 bases sitting between them. The CDR3, as DNA: TGCGCCAGCAGCCGGCCCCCAGGTCAGCCAGACACCGGGGAGCTGTTTTTT. Translated: CASSRPPGQPDTGELFF.

This clonotype was counted a few times. This CDR3 is CASSESLIRSDTQYF. DNA of the CDR3: TGTGCCAGCAGTGAATCCTTGATTAGGTCTGATACGCAGTATTTT. This sequence joins TRBV6-1 and TRBJ2-3; D is ambiguous. Trimming removed 2 bases from V and 6 bases from J, with 15 bases in between. Germline V gene sequence: CDR1 MNHNS, CDR2 SASEGT. The length of the CDR3 is 15 residues.

This clonotype was seen a few times. The genes are TRBV10-3 and TRBJ1-2; the D is unclear. Germline loops: CDR1 ENHRY, CDR2 SYGVKD. This CDR3 is built from 14 residues. V lost 3 bases to trimming and J lost 0 bases, with 8 bases between them. The CDR3 protein is CAISDVASNYGYTF. CDR3 DNA sequence: TGTGCCATCAGTGATGTGGCTTCTAACTATGGCTACACCTTC.

The V call is TRBV20-1, the J call TRBJ2-7, with a weak D call TRBD1 (5 bases). V was trimmed by 2 bases and J by 4 bases, leaving 12 bases between them. From germline, CDR1 is DFQATT and CDR2 SNEGSKA (reference sequence). This CDR3 spans 13 amino acids. CDR3: CSARFGAIYEQYF. In DNA, the CDR3 is TGCAGTGCTAGATTTGGGGCCATTTACGAGCAGTACTTC.

This sequence joins TRBV10-3 and TRBJ2-5; possible D gene TRBD2, 5 bases. Trimming took off 0 bases at V and 5 bases at J, with 22 bases between the two ends. The CDR3 spans 18 residues. Germline V CDR1 and CDR2: ENHRY, SYGVKD. The CDR3 DNA follows: TGTGCCATCAGTGAGTCGACTACCCCTACATCGGTTCGGGAGACCCAGTACTTC. Translation: CAISESTTPTSVRETQYF.

This clonotype was seen only a few times. The rearrangement joins TRBV29-1 to TRBJ2-3, with TRBD2 matching over 8 bases. Trimming at V came to 4 bases and at J to 5 bases, leaving 8 bases not matched to a gene. The CDR3 spans 14 residues. Germline CDR1 reads SQVTM; CDR2 reads ANQGSEA. The CDR3: CSVVREGPGDTQYF. The CDR3 DNA reads TGCAGCGTTGTTCGGGAGGGTCCGGGAGATACGCAGTATTTT.

The chain is built from TRBV7-2 and TRBJ1-2; 7 positions match TRBD1. The V gene's germline CDR1 is SGHTA and CDR2 FQGNSA. The CDR3 is made up of 14 amino acids. The J segment lost 2 bases and the V segment lost 2 bases, leaving 2 bases of the junction unmatched. The CDR3 DNA reads TGTGCCAGCAGCTTAAGGGACAGAAACTATGGCTACACCTTC. Its translation: CASSLRDRNYGYTF.

This clonotype was counted only a few times. V usage is TRBV18 and J usage is TRBJ1-1; D is ambiguous. Trimming took 0 bases from V and 0 from J, leaving 2 bases between them. The CDR3 consists of 13 residues. Germline loops: CDR1 KGHSH, CDR2 LQKENI. The CDR3 DNA reads TGTGCCAGCTCACCACCCATGAACACTGAAGCTTTCTTT. Translating it yields CASSPPMNTEAFF.

This clonotype was detected a few times. The V call is TRBV5-1, the J call TRBJ1-3; a weak D match, TRBD1 (5 bases). Trimming cost V 7 bases and J 4 bases, with 9 bases left between them. The CDR3 contains 12 residues. CDR1 is SGHRS, CDR2 YFSETQ, per germline. DNA for the CDR3: TGCGCCAGCCGGGACGTCGGAAACACCATATATTTT. Protein: CASRDVGNTIYF.

This rearrangement joins TRBV7-9 to TRBJ1-4, with TRBD1 as a possible D gene (5 bases). Germline CDR1 is SEHNR and CDR2 is FQNEAQ (reference sequence). The ends were cut back, 11 bases at V and 8 bases at J, with 12 bases in the middle. The CDR3 extends over 11 amino acids. CDR3 sequence: CAYGTSEKLFF. The CDR3 DNA reads as TGTGCCTACGGGACGTCAGAAAAACTGTTTTTT.

The V and J genes are TRBV5-1 and TRBJ2-2; D gene uncertain. The germline V and J ends were trimmed by 1 base and 0 bases, with 4 bases remaining between them. CDR1 SGHRS and CDR2 YFSETQ come from the germline V gene. The CDR3 has 14 residues. CDR3 DNA: TGCGCCAGCAGCTTGTTAGCGAACACCGGGGAGCTGTTTTTT. Translating it yields CASSLLANTGELFF.

V and J are TRBV28 and TRBJ1-1; D gene ambiguous. This CDR3 has 12 residues. The V gene lost 6 bases and the J gene lost 4 bases, with 9 bases spanning the gap. CDR1 is MDHEN and CDR2 is SYDVKM in the germline V gene. Here the CDR3 reads CASSSGSTEAFF. Written as DNA, the CDR3 is TGTGCCAGCAGCTCCGGGAGCACTGAAGCTTTCTTT.

The chain links TRBV20-1 to TRBJ2-5; 13 nucleotides line up with TRBD2. This CDR3 has 14 amino acids. Losses at the gene ends were 6 bases for V and 4 bases for J; bases not matched to a gene: 5. Germline CDR1 DFQATT, CDR2 SNEGSKA (reference sequence). The CDR3 loop is CSARTSGGTETQYF. CDR3 nucleotides: TGCAGTGCGCGGACTAGCGGGGGTACAGAGACCCAGTACTTC.

The gene calls are TRBV4-3 and TRBJ2-7; possibly TRBD1 or TRBD2 for D (6 bases each). The germline V gene encodes CDR1 LGHNA and CDR2 YSLEER. Trimming took off 2 bases at V and 4 bases at J, with 15 bases between the two ends. This CDR3 comprises 15 residues. The CDR3 protein is CASSQRWGATYEQYF. As DNA, the CDR3 is TGCGCCAGCAGCCAAAGATGGGGGGCCACATACGAGCAGTACTTC.

A few counts support this clonotype. This sequence joins TRBV10-2 and TRBJ1-2; 7 bases line up with TRBD1. Unmatched junction bases numbered 9, after V lost 8 bases and J lost 3 bases. This CDR3 has 14 amino acids. Germline lookup yields CDR1 WSHSY and CDR2 SAAADI. The CDR3 nucleotides are TGCGCCAGCGGAAACCCACAGGGGTACTATGGCTACACCTTC. Encoded protein: CASGNPQGYYGYTF.